The following is a T cell receptor beta chain sequence with its context. This entry belongs to a study of blood T cell repertoires in COVID-19. Study as a whole: COVID-19 samples, acute and convalescent, were from the United States, Italy and Spain. Nucleic acid was either cDNA or gDNA, and it came from T cells, B-cell-depleted T cells, or PBMCs.

The authors' processing: Reference gene primer amplification yielded estimated nucleated cell counts. Sequencing used immunoSEQ multiplex PCR; TCRdb keeps in-frame clones, though not all of them. The DNA was the basis for D and trimming; V, J and clone size are from that table. The sample has about 250,000 clones; roughly nine tenths are singletons. Trimming took off 7 bases at V and 7 bases at J, with 17 bases between the two ends. This CDR3 spans 14 amino acids. Germline V gives CDR1 SEHNR, CDR2 FQNEAQ (reference sequence). Sequencing used peripheral blood. This chain uses TRBV7-9 with TRBJ2-1; D perhaps matches TRBD2 (6 bases). This sequence was found in a woman aged 40 to 49 who had recovered from COVID-19. DNA of the CDR3: TGTGCCAGCAACCACGGGGGTAGAGGAAATGAGCAGTTCTTC. Encoded protein: CASNHGGRGNEQFF.